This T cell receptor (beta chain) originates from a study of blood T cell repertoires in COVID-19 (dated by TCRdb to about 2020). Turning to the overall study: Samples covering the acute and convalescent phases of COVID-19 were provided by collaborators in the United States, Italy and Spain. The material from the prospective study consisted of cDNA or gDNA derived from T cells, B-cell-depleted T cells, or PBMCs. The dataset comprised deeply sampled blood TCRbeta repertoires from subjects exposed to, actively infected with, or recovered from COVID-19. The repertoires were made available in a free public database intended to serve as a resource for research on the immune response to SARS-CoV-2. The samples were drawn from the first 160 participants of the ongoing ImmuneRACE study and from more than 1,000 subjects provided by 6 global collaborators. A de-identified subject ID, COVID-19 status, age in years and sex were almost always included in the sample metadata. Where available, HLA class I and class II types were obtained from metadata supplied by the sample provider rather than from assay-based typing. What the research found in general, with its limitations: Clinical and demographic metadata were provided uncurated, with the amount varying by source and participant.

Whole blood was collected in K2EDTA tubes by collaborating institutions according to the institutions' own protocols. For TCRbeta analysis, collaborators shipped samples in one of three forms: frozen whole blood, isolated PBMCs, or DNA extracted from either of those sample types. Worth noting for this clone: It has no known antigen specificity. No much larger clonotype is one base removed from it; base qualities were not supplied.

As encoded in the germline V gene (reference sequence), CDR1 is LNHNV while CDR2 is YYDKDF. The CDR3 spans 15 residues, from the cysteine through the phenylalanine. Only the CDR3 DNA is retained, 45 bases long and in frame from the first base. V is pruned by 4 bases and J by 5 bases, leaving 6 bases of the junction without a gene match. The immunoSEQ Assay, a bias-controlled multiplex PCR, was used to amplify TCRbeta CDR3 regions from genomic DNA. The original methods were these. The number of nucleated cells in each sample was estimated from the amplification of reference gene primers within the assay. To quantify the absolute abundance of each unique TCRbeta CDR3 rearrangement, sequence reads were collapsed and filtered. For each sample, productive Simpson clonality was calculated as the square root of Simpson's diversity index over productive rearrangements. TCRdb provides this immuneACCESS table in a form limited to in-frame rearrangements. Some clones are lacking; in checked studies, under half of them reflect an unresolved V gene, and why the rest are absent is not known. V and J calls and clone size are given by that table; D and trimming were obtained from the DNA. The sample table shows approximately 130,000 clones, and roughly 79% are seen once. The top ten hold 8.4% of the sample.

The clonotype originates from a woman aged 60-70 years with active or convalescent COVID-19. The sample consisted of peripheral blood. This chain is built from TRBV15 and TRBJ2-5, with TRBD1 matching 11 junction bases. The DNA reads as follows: TGTGCCACCAGCACGGACAGGGGGCCGTGGGAGACCCAGTACTTC. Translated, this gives CATSTDRGPWETQYF.